These 10 T cell receptor beta chains came from one sample sequenced in a study of radiation and T cells in renal cell carcinoma. Data came from immunoSEQ multiplex PCR; TCRdb stores just in-frame clones and leaves some out. The sample shows approximately 170,000 clones, 88% of them seen only once. Regarding time point: blood 4 weeks post-SBRT, at nephrectomy. Treatment given: 15 Gy SBRT to primary tumor, nephrectomy 4 weeks later. This sample comprised blood, obtained from a patient whose treatment included radiotherapy and nephrectomy. The receptors originated from a woman between 50 and 59 years old with renal cell carcinoma.

This clone was detected only once. The CDR3 DNA reads as TGTGCCAGCAGTAGGGACAGGAATGAAAAACTGTTTTTT. This encodes CASSRDRNEKLFF. The V gene is TRBV6-4, the J gene TRBJ1-4, with TRBD1 matching over 8 bases. The V gene's germline CDR1 is MRHNA and CDR2 SNTAGT. V lost 5 bases, J lost 5 bases, and 1 base stayed unmatched. The CDR3 is 13 residues long.

This chain links TRBV7-2 with TRBJ2-4, with 8 bases that match TRBD1. The trim removed 5 bases at V and 8 bases at J, leaving 14 bases unmatched. This CDR3 is 16 amino acids long. Germline CDR1 is SGHTA and CDR2 is FQGNSA. The DNA of the CDR3 is TGTGCCAGCAGCGTCCAGACAGGGGATGGGGTGGACATTCAGTACTTC. Its translation is CASSVQTGDGVDIQYF.

This chain connects TRBV18 to TRBJ2-2, with D possibly being TRBD2 (6 bases). Trimming stripped 6 bases from V and 4 bases from J, with 15 bases between. This CDR3 is 15 amino acids long. Per germline, CDR1 KGHSH and CDR2 LQKENI. CDR3 DNA: TGTGCCAGCTCCTTACGACTAGGCAGCACCGGGGAGCTGTTTTTT. Translated, it gives CASSLRLGSTGELFF.

CDR3 nucleotides: TGCGCCAGCAGTGAACTCAGAGCTGGGGACTATGGCTACACCTTC. The encoded protein is CASSELRAGDYGYTF. V usage is TRBV10-1 and J usage is TRBJ1-2; D ambiguous. Germline V gene data show CDR1 as WNHNN and CDR2 as SYGVQD (reference sequence). CDR3 size: 15 residues. V gave up 3 bases and J gave up 3 bases, with 14 bases separating them.

DNA for the CDR3: TGCGCCAGCAGCTTGGAGGGGGGTCCCGATACGCAGTATTTT. Its protein is CASSLEGGPDTQYF. The rearrangement uses TRBV5-1 and TRBJ2-3; possibly TRBD1 or TRBD2 for D (6 bases each). Germline V gives CDR1 SGHRS, CDR2 YFSETQ. The CDR3 has 14 residues. Trimming pared 0 bases from V and 6 bases from J, leaving 11 bases between.

The J gene is TRBJ1-2, the V gene TRBV6-1; TRBD1 is a possible D gene (5 bases). The V gene lost 4 bases and the J gene lost 3 bases, with 15 bases spanning the gap. This CDR3 is built from 15 residues. The V gene's germline CDR1 is MNHNS and CDR2 SASEGT. The CDR3, as DNA: TGTGCCAGCAGTGCTACCACAGGAGGGCACTATGGCTACACCTTC. Its protein product is CASSATTGGHYGYTF.

The V gene is TRBV7-8, the J gene TRBJ1-1; tentative D call: TRBD1 (5 bases). With 6 bases removed from V and 4 bases from J, the gap between germline ends came to 21 bases. The CDR3 has 16 amino acids. CDR1 SGHVS and CDR2 FQNEAQ come from the germline V gene. CDR3 loop: CASRTHSRVAGTEAFF. The CDR3 nucleotides read TGTGCCAGCAGGACACACAGCAGGGTTGCGGGCACTGAAGCTTTCTTT.

The chain joins TRBV6-1 to TRBJ2-7; D call uncertain. The germline V gene has CDR1 MNHNS and CDR2 SASEGT. This CDR3 is 12 amino acids long. With 5 bases removed from V and 3 bases from J, the gap between germline ends came to 8 bases. The CDR3 DNA reads as TGTGCCAGCAGTCAACTTTTCTACGAGCAGTACTTC. Protein: CASSQLFYEQYF.

This clone was seen more than once but under ten times. This chain links TRBV7-8 with TRBJ1-6, with 9 positions matching TRBD1. In germline, CDR1 is SGHVS, CDR2 FQNEAQ. The CDR3 has 16 residues. Trimming took 5 bases from V and 10 from J; bases not matched to a gene: 12. CDR3 coding DNA: TGTGCCAGCAGCCGGACAGGGGAGGGGAAGTTATCACCCCTCCACTTT. This codes for CASSRTGEGKLSPLHF.

V is TRBV11-1 and J is TRBJ2-2, with D possibly being TRBD1 (5 bases). The germline V gene has CDR1 SGHAT and CDR2 FQDESV (reference sequence). This CDR3 is built from 13 residues. V was cut by 3 bases and J by 6 bases, with 8 bases left in between. The CDR3 loop reads CASSFVGAGELFF. Written as DNA, the CDR3 is TGTGCCAGCAGCTTTGTAGGGGCCGGGGAGCTGTTTTTT.